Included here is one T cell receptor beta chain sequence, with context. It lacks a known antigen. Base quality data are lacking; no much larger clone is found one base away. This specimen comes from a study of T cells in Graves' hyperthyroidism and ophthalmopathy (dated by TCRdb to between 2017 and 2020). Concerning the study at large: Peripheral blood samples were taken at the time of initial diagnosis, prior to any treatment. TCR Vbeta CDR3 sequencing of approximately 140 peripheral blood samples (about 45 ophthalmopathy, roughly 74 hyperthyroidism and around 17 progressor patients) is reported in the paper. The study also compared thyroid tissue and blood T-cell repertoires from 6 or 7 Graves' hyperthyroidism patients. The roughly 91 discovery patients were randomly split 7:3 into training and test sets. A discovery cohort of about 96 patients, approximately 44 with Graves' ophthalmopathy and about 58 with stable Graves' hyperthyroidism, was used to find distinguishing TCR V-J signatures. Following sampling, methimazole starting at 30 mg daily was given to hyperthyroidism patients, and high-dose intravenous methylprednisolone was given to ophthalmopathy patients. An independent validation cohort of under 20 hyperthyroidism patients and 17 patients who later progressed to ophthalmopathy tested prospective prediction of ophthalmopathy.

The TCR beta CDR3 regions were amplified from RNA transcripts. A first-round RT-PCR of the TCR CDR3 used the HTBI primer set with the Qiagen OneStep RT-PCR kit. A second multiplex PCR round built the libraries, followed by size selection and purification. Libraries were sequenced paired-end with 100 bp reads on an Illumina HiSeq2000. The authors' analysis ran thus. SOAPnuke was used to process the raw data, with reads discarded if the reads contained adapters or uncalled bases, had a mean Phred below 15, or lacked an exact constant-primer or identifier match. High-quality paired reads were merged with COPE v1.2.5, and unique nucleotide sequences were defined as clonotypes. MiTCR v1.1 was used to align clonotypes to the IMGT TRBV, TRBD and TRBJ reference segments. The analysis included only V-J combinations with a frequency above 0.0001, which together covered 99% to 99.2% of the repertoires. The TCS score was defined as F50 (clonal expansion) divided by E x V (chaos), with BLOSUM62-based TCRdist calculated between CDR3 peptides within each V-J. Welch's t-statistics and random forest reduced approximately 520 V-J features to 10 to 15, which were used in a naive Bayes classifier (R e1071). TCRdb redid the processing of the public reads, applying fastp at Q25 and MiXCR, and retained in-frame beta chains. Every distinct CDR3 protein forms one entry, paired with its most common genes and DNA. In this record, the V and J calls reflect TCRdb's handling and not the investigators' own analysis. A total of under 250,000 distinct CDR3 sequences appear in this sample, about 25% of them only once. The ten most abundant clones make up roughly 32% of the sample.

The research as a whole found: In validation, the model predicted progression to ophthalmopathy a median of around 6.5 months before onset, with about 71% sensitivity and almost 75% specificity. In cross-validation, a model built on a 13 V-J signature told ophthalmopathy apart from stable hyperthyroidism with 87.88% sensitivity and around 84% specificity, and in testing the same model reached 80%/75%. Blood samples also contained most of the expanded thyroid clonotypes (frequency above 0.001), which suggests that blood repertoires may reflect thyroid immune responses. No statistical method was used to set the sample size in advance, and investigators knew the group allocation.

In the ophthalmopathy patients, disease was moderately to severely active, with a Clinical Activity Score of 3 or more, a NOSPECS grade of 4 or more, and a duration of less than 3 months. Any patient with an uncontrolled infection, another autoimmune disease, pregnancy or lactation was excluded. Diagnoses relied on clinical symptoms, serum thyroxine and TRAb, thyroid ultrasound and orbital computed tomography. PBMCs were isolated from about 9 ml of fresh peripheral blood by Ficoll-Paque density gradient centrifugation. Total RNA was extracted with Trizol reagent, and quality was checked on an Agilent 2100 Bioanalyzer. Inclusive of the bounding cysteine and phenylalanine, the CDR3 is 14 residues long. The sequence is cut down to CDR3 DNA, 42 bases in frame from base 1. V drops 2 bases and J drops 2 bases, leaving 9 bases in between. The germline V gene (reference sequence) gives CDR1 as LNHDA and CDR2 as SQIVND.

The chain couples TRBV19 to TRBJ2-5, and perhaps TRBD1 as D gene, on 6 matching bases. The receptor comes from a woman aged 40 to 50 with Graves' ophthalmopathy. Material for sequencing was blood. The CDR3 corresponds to CASSIQGRQETQYF. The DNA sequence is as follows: TGTGCCAGTAGTATACAGGGGCGTCAAGAGACCCAGTACTTC.